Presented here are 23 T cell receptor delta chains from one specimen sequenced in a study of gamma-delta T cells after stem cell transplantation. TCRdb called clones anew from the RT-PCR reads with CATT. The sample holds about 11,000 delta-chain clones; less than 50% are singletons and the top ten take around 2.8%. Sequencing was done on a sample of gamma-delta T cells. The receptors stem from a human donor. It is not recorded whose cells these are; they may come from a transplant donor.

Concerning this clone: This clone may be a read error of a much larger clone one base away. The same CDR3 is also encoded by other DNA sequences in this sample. DNA for the CDR3: TGTGCCTGTGACACCGAAGGGGATACAGCTCAACTCTTCTTT. This codes for CACDTEGDTAQLFF. The genes are TRDV2 and TRDJ2; 8 bases align to TRDD3. CDR3 length: 14 residues. CDR1 and CDR2 from the germline V gene are GEAIGNYY and EKD.

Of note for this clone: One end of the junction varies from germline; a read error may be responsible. CDR3 DNA: TGTGCTATTGGGGAACGAGGCTGGGGGAGACGCGTGCGCACCGATAAACTCATCTTT. Residues: CAIGERGWGRRVRTDKLIF. This chain connects TRDV1 to TRDJ1; 8 nucleotides match TRDD3. Germline assignment: CDR1 TSWWSYY and CDR2 QGS. The length of the CDR3 is 19 residues.

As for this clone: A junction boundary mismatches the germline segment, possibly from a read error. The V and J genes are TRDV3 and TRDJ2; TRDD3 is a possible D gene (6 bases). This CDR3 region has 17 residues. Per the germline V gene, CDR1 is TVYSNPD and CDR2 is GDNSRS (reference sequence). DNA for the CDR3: TGTGCCTTTAAGTGTCGGTACTGGGATCCCTTGACAGCACCACTCTTCTTT. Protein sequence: CAFKCRYWDPLTAPLFF.

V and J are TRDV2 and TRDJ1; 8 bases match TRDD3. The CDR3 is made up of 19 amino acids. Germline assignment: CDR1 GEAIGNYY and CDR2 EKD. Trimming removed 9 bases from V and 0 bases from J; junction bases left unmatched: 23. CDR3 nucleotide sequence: TGTGCCACTTCCCTTGGCCGTACTGGGGGCTCCCCCGACACCGATAAACTCATCTTT. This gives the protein CATSLGRTGGSPDTDKLIF.

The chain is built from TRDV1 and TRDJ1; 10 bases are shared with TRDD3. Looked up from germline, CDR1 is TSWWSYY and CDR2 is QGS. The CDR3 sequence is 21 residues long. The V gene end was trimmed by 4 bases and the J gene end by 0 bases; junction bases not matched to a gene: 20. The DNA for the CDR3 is TGTGCTCTTGGGGTACAGACTTCCCTAGGGGGATACGCTGCGTACACCGATAAACTCATCTTT. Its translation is CALGVQTSLGGYAAYTDKLIF.

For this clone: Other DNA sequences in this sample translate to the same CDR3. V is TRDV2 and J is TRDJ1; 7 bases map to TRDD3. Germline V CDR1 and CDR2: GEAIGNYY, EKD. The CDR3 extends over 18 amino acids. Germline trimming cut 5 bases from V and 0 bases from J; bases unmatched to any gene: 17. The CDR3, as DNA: TGTGCCTGTGGACCTGACTGGGGCTCCCCTTTTTACACCGATAAACTCATCTTT. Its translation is CACGPDWGSPFYTDKLIF.

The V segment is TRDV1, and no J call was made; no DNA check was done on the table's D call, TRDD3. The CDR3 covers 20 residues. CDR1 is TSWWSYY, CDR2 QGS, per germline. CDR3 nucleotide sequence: TGTGCTCTTGGGGCTTTTCGGCCTTTCTGGGGGATACGCGGCCCCGGGGAGCTGTTTTTT. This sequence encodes CALGAFRPFWGIRGPGELFF.

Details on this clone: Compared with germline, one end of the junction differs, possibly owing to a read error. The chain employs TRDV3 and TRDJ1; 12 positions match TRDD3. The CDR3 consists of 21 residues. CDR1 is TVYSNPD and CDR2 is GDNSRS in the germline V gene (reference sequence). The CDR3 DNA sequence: TGTGCCTCCTTCCTCGGTGTACTGGGGGATACTGGCCCCCCGACCACCGATAAACCCATCTTT. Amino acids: CASFLGVLGDTGPPTTDKPIF.

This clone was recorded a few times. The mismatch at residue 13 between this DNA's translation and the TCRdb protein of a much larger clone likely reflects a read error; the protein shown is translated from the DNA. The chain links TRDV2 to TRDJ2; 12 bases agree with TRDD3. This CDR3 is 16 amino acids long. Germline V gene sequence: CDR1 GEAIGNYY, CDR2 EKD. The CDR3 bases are TGTGCCTGTGACATACTGGGGGATACTTTGACAGCACGACTCTTCTTT. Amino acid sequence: CACDILGDTLTARLFF.

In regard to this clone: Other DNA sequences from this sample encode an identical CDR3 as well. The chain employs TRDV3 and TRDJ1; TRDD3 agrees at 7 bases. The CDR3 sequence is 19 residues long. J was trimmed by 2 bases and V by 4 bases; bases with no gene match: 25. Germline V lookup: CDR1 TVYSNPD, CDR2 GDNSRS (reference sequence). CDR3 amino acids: CASLPVYSGAGGQTDKLIF. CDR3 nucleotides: TGTGCCTCCTTACCAGTCTACTCGGGGGCTGGGGGGCAGACCGATAAACTCATCTTT. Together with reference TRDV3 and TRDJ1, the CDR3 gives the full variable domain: CDKVTQSSPDQTVASGSEVVLLCTYDTVYSNPDLFWYRIRPDYSFQFVFYGDNSRSEGADFTQGRFSVKHILTQKAFHLVISPVRTEDSATYYCASLPVYSGAGGQTDKLIFGKGTRVTVEP.

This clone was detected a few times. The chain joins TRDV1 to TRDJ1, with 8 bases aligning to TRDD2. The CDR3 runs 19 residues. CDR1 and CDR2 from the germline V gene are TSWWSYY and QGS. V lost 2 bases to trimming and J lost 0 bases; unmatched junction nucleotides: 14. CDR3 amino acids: CALGESSYVRYLYTDKLIF. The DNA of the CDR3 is TGTGCTCTTGGGGAATCTTCCTACGTGAGGTACCTGTACACCGATAAACTCATCTTT.

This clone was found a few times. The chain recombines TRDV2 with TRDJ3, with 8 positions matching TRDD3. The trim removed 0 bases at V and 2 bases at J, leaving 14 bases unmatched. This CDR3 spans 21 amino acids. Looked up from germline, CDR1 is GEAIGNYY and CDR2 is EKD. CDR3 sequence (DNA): TGTGCCTGTGACACCCGGTACTCTCGGGGGATATGCCCCTGGGACACCCGACAGATGTTTTTC. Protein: CACDTRYSRGICPWDTRQMFF.

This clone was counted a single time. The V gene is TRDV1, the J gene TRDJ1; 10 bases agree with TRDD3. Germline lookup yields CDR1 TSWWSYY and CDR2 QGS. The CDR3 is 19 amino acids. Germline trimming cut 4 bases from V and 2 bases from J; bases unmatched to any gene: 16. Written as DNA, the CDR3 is TGTGCTCTTGGGGTCCCTTGTAGTCCCGTACTGGGGGATACCGATAAACTCATCTTT. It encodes CALGVPCSPVLGDTDKLIF.

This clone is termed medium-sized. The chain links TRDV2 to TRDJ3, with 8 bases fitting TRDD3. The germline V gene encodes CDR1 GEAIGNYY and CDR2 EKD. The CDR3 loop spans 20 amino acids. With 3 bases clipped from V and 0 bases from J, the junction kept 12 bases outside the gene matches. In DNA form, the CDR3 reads TGTGCCTGTGACCATCGACTGGGGGGCCCAAGCTCCTGGGACACCCGACAGATGTTTTTC. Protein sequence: CACDHRLGGPSSWDTRQMFF.

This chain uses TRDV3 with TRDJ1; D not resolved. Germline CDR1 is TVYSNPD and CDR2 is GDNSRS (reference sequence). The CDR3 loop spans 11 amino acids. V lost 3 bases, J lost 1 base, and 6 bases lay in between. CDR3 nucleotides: TGTGCCTTGGGTTCCACCGATAAACTCATCTTT. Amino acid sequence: CALGSTDKLIF.

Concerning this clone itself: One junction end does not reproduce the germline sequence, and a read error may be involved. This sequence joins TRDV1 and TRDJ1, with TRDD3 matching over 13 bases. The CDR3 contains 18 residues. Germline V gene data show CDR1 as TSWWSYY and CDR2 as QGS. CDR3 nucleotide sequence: TGTGCTCTTGGGGATCCCGGCATCCCACTGGGGGATACGAATAACCTCATCTTT. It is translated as CALGDPGIPLGDTNNLIF.

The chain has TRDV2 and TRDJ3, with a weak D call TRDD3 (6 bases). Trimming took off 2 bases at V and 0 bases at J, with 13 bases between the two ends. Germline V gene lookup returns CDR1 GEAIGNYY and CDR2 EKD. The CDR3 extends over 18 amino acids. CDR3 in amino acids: CACDNPGVLSWDTRQMFF. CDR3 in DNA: TGTGCCTGTGACAATCCTGGGGTCCTCTCCTGGGACACCCGACAGATGTTTTTC.

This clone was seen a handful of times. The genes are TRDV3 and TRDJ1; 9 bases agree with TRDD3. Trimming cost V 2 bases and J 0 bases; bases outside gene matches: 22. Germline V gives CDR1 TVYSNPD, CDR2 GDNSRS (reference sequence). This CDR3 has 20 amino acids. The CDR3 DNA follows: TGTGCCTTTGGACGGCCTTCCTCTCGTACTGGGGGACATTACACCGATAAACTCATCTTT. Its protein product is CAFGRPSSRTGGHYTDKLIF.

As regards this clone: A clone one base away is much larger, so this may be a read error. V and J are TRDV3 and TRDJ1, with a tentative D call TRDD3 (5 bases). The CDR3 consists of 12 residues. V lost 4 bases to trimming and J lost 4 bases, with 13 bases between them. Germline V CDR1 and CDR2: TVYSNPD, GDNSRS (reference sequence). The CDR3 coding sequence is TGTGCCTGCGGTGGGATCGGCGATAAACTCATCTTT. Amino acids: CACGGIGDKLIF. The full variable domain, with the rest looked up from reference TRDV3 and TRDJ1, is CDKVTQSSPDQTVASGSEVVLLCTYDTVYSNPDLFWYRIRPDYSFQFVFYGDNSRSEGADFTQGRFSVKHILTQKAFHLVISPVRTEDSATYYCACGGIGDKLIFGKGTRVTVEP.

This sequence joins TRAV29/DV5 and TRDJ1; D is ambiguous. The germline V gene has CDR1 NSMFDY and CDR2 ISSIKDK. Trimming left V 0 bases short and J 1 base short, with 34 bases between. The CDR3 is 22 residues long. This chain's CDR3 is CAASAISFRTAPGGLLTDKLIF. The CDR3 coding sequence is TGTGCAGCAAGCGCGATCAGCTTCAGAACTGCCCCGGGTGGCCTCCTCACCGATAAACTCATCTTT.

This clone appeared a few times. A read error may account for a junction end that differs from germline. In DNA, the CDR3 is TGTGCTCTTAGGGAACGGGCCTACTGGGTCCCCAAATGTTACACCGATAAACTCATCTTT. Amino acids: CALRERAYWVPKCYTDKLIF. The chain links TRDV1 to TRDJ1, with a possible D match to TRDD3 (6 bases). Germline loops: CDR1 TSWWSYY, CDR2 QGS. There are 20 residues in the CDR3.

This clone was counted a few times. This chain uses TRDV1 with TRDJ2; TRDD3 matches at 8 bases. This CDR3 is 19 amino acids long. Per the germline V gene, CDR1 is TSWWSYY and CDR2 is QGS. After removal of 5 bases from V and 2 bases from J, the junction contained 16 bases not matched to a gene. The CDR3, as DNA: TGTGCTCTTGGGAAGGCCTTTTTACTGGGGGTGCACTTGACAGCACAACTCTTCTTT. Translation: CALGKAFLLGVHLTAQLFF.

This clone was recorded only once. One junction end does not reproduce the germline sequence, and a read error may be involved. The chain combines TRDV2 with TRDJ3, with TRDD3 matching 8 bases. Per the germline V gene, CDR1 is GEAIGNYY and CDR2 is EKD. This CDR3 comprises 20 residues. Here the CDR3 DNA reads TGTGCCTGTGACACTGGGGGATCCGAGACCCTCTCCTGTGACACCCGCCAGATGTTTTTC. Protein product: CACDTGGSETLSCDTRQMFF.